This TCR beta chain was documented in a study of T-cell memory formation after mild COVID-19. General study findings and limits: In pre-infection memory, a portion of responding clones appeared, which suggested that cross-reactive memory joined. A second wave expanding day 15 to 37 was CD4+-biased; contracting clones were balanced.

TCRdb re-called the 5' RACE reads with MiXCR, one entry per CDR3 protein. Of 500,000 to 650,000 distinct CDR3 sequences listed, approximately 21% were seen once; the top ten hold about 8.4%. With 5 bases removed from V and 4 bases from J, the gap between germline ends came to 8 bases. CDR3 length equals 12 residues. CDR1 and CDR2 from the germline V gene are SGHVS and FNYEAQ. On this clonotype itself: Its antigen remains unknown.

This TCR was sampled from an adult woman who had mild COVID-19 (a few samples of this study predate the infection). Cell type and time point are not known. The genes are TRBV7-6 and TRBJ1-1; D not certain. The sequenced material came from PBMCs or a T cell subset sorted from them (not recorded which). The CDR3 DNA reads as TGTGCCAGCAGCAATCCATTCACTGAAGCTTTCTTT. This gives the protein CASSNPFTEAFF.